This T cell receptor (beta chain) was obtained from a study of PD-1 blockade in classical Hodgkin lymphoma. Study-level points and caveats: The repertoire differences lack a defined cause, possibly disease activity or prior therapy.

About this clone itself: Its specificity is unknown.

Some clones are missing from TCRdb's copy, which holds only in-frame ones; the method was immunoSEQ multiplex PCR. The sample has tens of thousands of clones; approximately 79% are singletons. The CDR3 is 13 amino acids. Trimming removed 3 bases from V and 2 bases from J, with 5 bases in between. Germline V gives CDR1 MDHEN, CDR2 SYDVKM. The time point denotes: cycle 4 day 1 (C4D1), after 6 weeks of nivolumab. Patients all relapsed after autologous stem cell transplantation, and there was variation in brentuximab vedotin exposure. Magnetic negative selection served to purify CD4+ T cells out of PBMCs that had been thawed. Complete response, partial response or progressive disease made up the best responses.

The chain combines TRBV28 with TRBJ2-1; no definite D call. Sample: CD4+ T cells from blood, taken before the fourth cycle of nivolumab. The source is a human donor with classical Hodgkin lymphoma. The CDR3 protein is CASSFPPYNEQFF. DNA for the CDR3: TGTGCCAGCAGTTTCCCTCCCTACAATGAGCAGTTCTTC.